Shown below are 27 T cell receptor beta chains from a single sample sequenced in a study of blood T cell repertoires in COVID-19. Method: immunoSEQ multiplex PCR; TCRdb's copy keeps in-frame clones and lacks some. The data contain about 220,000 clones, roughly nine tenths of them seen just once; the ten biggest clones take up under 2.5%. The specimen was peripheral blood. The receptors here all came from a man aged 35 to 55 with active or convalescent COVID-19.

This chain uses TRBV21-1 with TRBJ1-5. TRBV21-1 is marked as a pseudogene. There are 17 residues in the CDR3. CDR3 nucleotides: TGTGCCAGCAGCAAAGCGTTGGGGGGGGTTTCGGGTCAGCCCCAGCATTTT. This encodes CASSKALGGVSGQPQHF.

The J gene is TRBJ1-4, the V gene TRBV5-4, with D unresolved. Per germline, CDR1 SGHNT and CDR2 YYREEE (reference sequence). The CDR3 has 13 residues. Trimming took off 3 bases at V and 1 base at J, with 4 bases between the two ends. The CDR3 here is CASSSGTNEKLFF. The CDR3 DNA sequence: TGTGCCAGCAGCTCCGGAACTAATGAAAAACTGTTTTTT.

This chain uses TRBV27 with TRBJ1-5, with 8 bases matching TRBD1. V was clipped by 6 bases and J by 2 bases; unmatched bases: 6. Germline V gives CDR1 MNHEY, CDR2 SMNVEV (reference sequence). The CDR3 spans 15 residues. The CDR3 protein is CASSRTGSGNQPQHF. The CDR3 coding sequence is TGTGCCAGCAGCCGGACAGGGTCGGGCAATCAGCCCCAGCATTTT.

The rearrangement uses TRBV5-1 and TRBJ2-7; tentative D call: TRBD1 (6 bases). Per the germline V gene, CDR1 is SGHRS and CDR2 is YFSETQ. The CDR3 spans 16 residues. Trimming removed 0 bases from V and 0 bases from J, with 13 bases in between. The DNA of the CDR3 is TGCGCCAGCAGCTTGGGGGCAGGGGATAGCTCCTACGAGCAGTACTTC. Translated, it gives CASSLGAGDSSYEQYF.

This chain connects TRBV6-5 to TRBJ2-2; 8 bases are a match to TRBD1. The CDR3 has 15 amino acids. CDR1 and CDR2 (germline): MNHEY, SVGAGI. V shed 2 bases and J 5 bases; nucleotides not matched to a gene: 4. CDR3: CASSYDRGGTGELFF. Written as DNA, the CDR3 is TGTGCCAGCAGTTACGACAGGGGCGGGACCGGGGAGCTGTTTTTT.

The V gene is TRBV18, the J gene TRBJ1-4; D remains ambiguous. Germline CDR1 KGHSH, CDR2 LQKENI. The V end was cut by 6 bases, the J end by 4 bases, with 12 bases between. The CDR3 runs to 14 residues. Written as DNA, the CDR3 is TGTGCCAGCTCCCAACCGCAGGTTAATGAAAAACTGTTTTTT. Residues: CASSQPQVNEKLFF.

This sequence joins TRBV12-3 or TRBV12-4 and TRBJ1-2, with a possible D match to TRBD1 (5 bases). V gave up 3 bases and J gave up 7 bases, with 12 bases separating them. The CDR3 length is 13 residues. The CDR3 sequence: CASSFSPRVGYTF. The CDR3 DNA is TGTGCCAGCAGTTTCTCCCCCAGGGTTGGCTACACCTTC.

The CDR3 DNA reads TGTGCCAGCACTAAAAGCGGTTACAATGAGCAGTTCTTC. It codes for CASTKSGYNEQFF. The genes are TRBV6-1 and TRBJ2-1, with D tentatively TRBD2 (5 bases). The CDR3 contains 13 residues. Trimming shortened V by 7 bases and J by 4 bases, and 11 bases separated the two germline ends. Germline V gene sequence: CDR1 MNHNS, CDR2 SASEGT.

This rearrangement joins TRBV19 to TRBJ2-4; TRBD1 matches 11 bases. This CDR3 is 15 amino acids long. With V trimmed by 7 bases and J by 3 bases, 5 bases remained unmatched. CDR1 is LNHDA and CDR2 is SQIVND in the germline V gene (reference sequence). As DNA, the CDR3 is TGTGCCAGTACCCTTGGGACAGGGGGCAAAAACATTCAGTACTTC. Encoded protein: CASTLGTGGKNIQYF.

The chain carries TRBV28 and TRBJ1-2; 8 nucleotides agree with TRBD1. The CDR3 length is 16 residues. The germline CDR1 and CDR2 sequences are MDHEN and SYDVKM. V trimming: 5 bases; J trimming: 4 bases; junction bases outside the gene matches: 12. DNA for the CDR3: TGTGCCAGCAGTCACGGACAGGGCGGATTTGGCTATGGCTACACCTTC. The encoded protein is CASSHGQGGFGYGYTF.

This clone showed up just once. The chain uses TRBV9 and TRBJ2-3; 10 nucleotides align to TRBD2. Germline CDR1 and CDR2: SGDLS and YYNGEE. The CDR3 extends over 16 amino acids. V lost 0 bases and J lost 4; bases outside the gene matches: 5. The CDR3, as DNA: TGTGCCAGCAGCGTAGCTAGCGGGGGAATATCAGATACGCAGTATTTT. Encoded protein: CASSVASGGISDTQYF.

The chain couples TRBV7-9 to TRBJ1-2, with D unclear. The CDR3 is 15 amino acids. The germline V and J ends were trimmed by 2 bases and 7 bases, with 17 bases remaining between them. Germline V gene lookup returns CDR1 SEHNR and CDR2 FQNEAQ (reference sequence). The chain's CDR3 is CASSLLVGRIGGYTF. CDR3 nucleotide sequence: TGTGCCAGCAGCTTATTAGTGGGCAGGATAGGTGGCTACACCTTC.

J is TRBJ2-7 and V is TRBV2; a weak D match, TRBD1 (6 bases). V lost 4 bases, J lost 6 bases, and 16 bases lay in between. Germline V lookup: CDR1 SNHLY, CDR2 FYNNEI. This CDR3 is 14 amino acids long. The CDR3 sequence is CASSVGTIGGEQYF. In DNA form, the CDR3 reads TGTGCCAGCAGTGTAGGGACAATTGGGGGCGAGCAGTACTTC.

This chain links TRBV10-2 with TRBJ1-1; D is unresolved. The CDR3 covers 12 residues. The V end lost 7 bases, the J end lost 2 bases, and 8 bases lay between the germline ends. The germline V gene encodes CDR1 WSHSY and CDR2 SAAADI. CDR3 sequence (DNA): TGCGCCAGCACCCGGGGTAACACTGAAGCTTTCTTT. Translated, it gives CASTRGNTEAFF.

This chain uses TRBV6-5 with TRBJ2-7, with a weak D call TRBD2 (5 bases). There are 13 residues in the CDR3. Germline CDR1 is MNHEY and CDR2 is SVGAGI. Trimming removed 6 bases from V and 3 bases from J, with 12 bases in between. Written as DNA, the CDR3 is TGTGCCAGCAGCGCACGGACTGGCTACGAGCAGTACTTC. Amino acid sequence: CASSARTGYEQYF.

V usage is TRBV13 and J usage is TRBJ2-1; TRBD2 agrees at 9 bases. The junction had 5 bases not matched to a gene; V was cut back by 1 base and J by 7 bases. The CDR3 covers 15 residues. The germline CDR1 and CDR2 sequences are PRHDT and FYEKMQ (reference sequence). The CDR3 sequence: CASSLVSSGINEQFF. The CDR3 bases are TGTGCCAGCAGCTTAGTGTCTAGCGGGATAAATGAGCAGTTCTTC. Together with reference TRBV13 and TRBJ2-1, the CDR3 gives the full variable domain: AAGVIQSPRHLIKEKRETATLKCYPIPRHDTVYWYQQGPGQDPQFLISFYEKMQSDKGSIPDRFSAQQFSDYHSELNMSSLELGDSALYFCASSLVSSGINEQFFGPGTRLTVL.

This sequence joins TRBV19 and TRBJ2-1; TRBD1 matches at 8 bases. The V gene's germline CDR1 is LNHDA and CDR2 SQIVND (reference sequence). The CDR3 spans 15 residues. V was pared by 3 bases and J by 5 bases, with 6 bases of the junction left unmatched. The CDR3 nucleotides read TGTGCCAGTAGTATCGGGGGACAGGCTAACAATGAGCAGTTCTTC. Translated: CASSIGGQANNEQFF.

This chain uses TRBV12-3 or TRBV12-4 with TRBJ1-1; D possibly corresponds to TRBD1 (5 bases). V was clipped by 3 bases and J by 11 bases, with 16 bases between them. This CDR3 spans 13 amino acids. CDR3: CASSFTFRAWAFF. CDR3 sequence (DNA): TGTGCCAGCAGTTTCACCTTCAGGGCCTGGGCTTTCTTT.

V is TRBV5-5 and J is TRBJ2-7; possibly TRBD1 for D (6 bases). Trimming took off 0 bases at V and 1 base at J, with 8 bases between the two ends. Germline-derived CDR1 and CDR2 are SGHKS and YYEKEE (reference sequence). This CDR3 has 14 amino acids. This CDR3 is CASSLVTGSYEQYF. The DNA for the CDR3 is TGTGCCAGCAGCTTGGTCACAGGGTCCTACGAGCAGTACTTC.

About this clone itself: An end of the junction differs from the germline gene, which may be a read error. The gene calls are TRBV9 and TRBJ2-7; a possible D gene is TRBD1 (6 bases). Per germline, CDR1 SGDLS and CDR2 YYNGEE. The CDR3 consists of 15 residues. The CDR3 sequence: CASSVVAGAGYKQYF. The DNA of the CDR3 is TGTGCCAGCAGCGTAGTGGCAGGGGCAGGCTACAAGCAGTACTTC.

The chain recombines TRBV11-2 with TRBJ2-7, with D perhaps matching TRBD1 (6 bases). In germline, CDR1 is SGHAT, CDR2 FQNNGV. V was trimmed by 5 bases and J by 7 bases, leaving 21 bases between them. CDR3 length: 15 residues. The chain's CDR3 is CASSPQGSPAREQYF. As DNA, the CDR3 is TGTGCCAGCAGCCCGCAGGGGTCTCCGGCACGTGAGCAGTACTTC.

This chain connects TRBV7-2 to TRBJ2-5; 8 bases are a match to TRBD1. There are 16 residues in the CDR3. Germline-derived CDR1 and CDR2 are SGHTA and FQGNSA. The V segment lost 6 bases and the J segment 5 bases; nucleotides outside the gene matches: 14. For the CDR3, the DNA is TGTGCCAGCAGGCCTAGACAGGGGTCGAAAAAGGAGACCCAGTACTTC. Translating gives CASRPRQGSKKETQYF.

This rearrangement joins TRBV28 to TRBJ1-5; possibly TRBD1 for D (5 bases). Germline V CDR1 and CDR2: MDHEN, SYDVKM. The CDR3 runs to 16 residues. The ends were cut back, 2 bases at V and 2 bases at J, with 13 bases in the middle. The CDR3 DNA follows: TGTGCCAGCAGTTTAATGCGGGGGGTAGGCAATCAGCCCCAGCATTTT. Its translation is CASSLMRGVGNQPQHF.

The chain carries TRBV28 and TRBJ2-2; unclear D gene. Trimming removed 3 bases from V and 2 bases from J, with 10 bases in between. CDR1 is MDHEN and CDR2 is SYDVKM in the germline V gene. The CDR3 spans 15 residues. The CDR3 sequence: CASSFSKPNTGELFF. CDR3 DNA: TGTGCCAGCAGTTTTTCGAAGCCCAACACCGGGGAGCTGTTTTTT. Full variable domain (remainder filled in from reference TRBV28 and TRBJ2-2): DVKVTQSSRYLVKRTGEKVFLECVQDMDHENMFWYRQDPGLGLRLIYFSYDVKMKEKGDIPEGYSVSREKKERFSLILESASTNQTSMYLCASSFSKPNTGELFFGEGSRLTVL.

The chain combines TRBV15 with TRBJ1-2; no definite D call. Germline values: CDR1 LNHNV, CDR2 YYDKDF (reference sequence). This CDR3 spans 13 amino acids. Deletions cut 1 base from V and 4 bases from J, with 7 bases between. The CDR3 DNA reads as TGTGCCACCAGCAGAGTCACAGCCTATGGCTACACCTTC. Its protein product is CATSRVTAYGYTF.

The V call is TRBV12-3 or TRBV12-4, the J call TRBJ1-5; 7 nucleotides line up with TRBD1. J lost 5 bases, V lost 3 bases, and 1 base had no gene match. This CDR3 has 13 residues. CDR3 in amino acids: CASSFTGDQPQHF. CDR3 bases: TGTGCCAGCAGTTTCACAGGGGATCAGCCCCAGCATTTT.

This sequence joins TRBV14 and TRBJ2-7, with 9 bases fitting TRBD1. The CDR3 has 17 amino acids. Per the germline V gene, CDR1 is SGHDN and CDR2 is FVKESK. The ends lost 3 bases at V and 6 bases at J; junction bases unmatched: 15. The CDR3 loop is CASSHLNPGQGTSEQYF. DNA of the CDR3: TGTGCCAGCAGCCACCTGAACCCGGGACAGGGAACGAGCGAGCAGTACTTC.